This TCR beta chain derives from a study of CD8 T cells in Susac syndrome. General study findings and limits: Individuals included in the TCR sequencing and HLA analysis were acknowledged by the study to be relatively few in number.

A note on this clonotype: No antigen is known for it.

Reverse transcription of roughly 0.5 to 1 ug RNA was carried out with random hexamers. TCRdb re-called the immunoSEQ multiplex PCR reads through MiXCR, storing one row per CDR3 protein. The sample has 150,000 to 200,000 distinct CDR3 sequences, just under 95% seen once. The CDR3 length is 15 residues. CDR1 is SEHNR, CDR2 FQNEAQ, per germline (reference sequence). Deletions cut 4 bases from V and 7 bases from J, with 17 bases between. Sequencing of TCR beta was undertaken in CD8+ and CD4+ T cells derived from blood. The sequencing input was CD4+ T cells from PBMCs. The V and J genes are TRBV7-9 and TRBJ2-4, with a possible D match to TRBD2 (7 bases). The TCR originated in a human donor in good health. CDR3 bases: TGTGCCAGCAGCTCACTTACAGGGAGGGGCAACATTCAGTACTTC. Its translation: CASSSLTGRGNIQYF. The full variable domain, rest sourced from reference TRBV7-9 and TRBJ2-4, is DTGVSQNPRHKITKRGQNVTFRCDPISEHNRLYWYRQTLGQGPEFLTYFQNEAQLEKSRLLSDRFSAERPKGSFSTLEIQRTEQGDSAMYLCASSSLTGRGNIQYFGAGTRLSVL.